The present T cell receptor (beta chain) was sequenced within a study of T cells in Graves' hyperthyroidism and ophthalmopathy. RNA transcripts were the template for amplifying TCR beta CDR3 regions. HTBI primers were employed in a first-round RT-PCR of the TCR CDR3. From the multiplex PCR reads, TCRdb called clonotypes with MiXCR, one entry per CDR3 protein. The repertoire has roughly 280,000 distinct CDR3 sequences, approximately 15% of them found once; the top ten carry approximately 60%. In this sample, this clonotype turned up many times. As yet, its antigen is unknown. Pregnant or lactating patients were excluded, as were those with uncontrolled infection or other autoimmune disease. The PBMCs studied were ones that came from 8 to 10 ml fresh peripheral blood. Trimming took off 2 bases at V and 2 bases at J, with 4 bases between the two ends. This CDR3 is built from 14 residues. Broader study findings: Blood also showed most of the thyroid clonotypes that were expanded above 0.001.

The TCR originated in a woman in her sixties with Graves' ophthalmopathy. The chain uses TRBV12-3 or TRBV12-4 and TRBJ1-6; no definite D call. What was sequenced was blood. The CDR3 region is CASSLRTYNSPLHF. CDR3 in DNA: TGTGCCAGCAGTTTACGAACCTATAATTCACCCCTCCACTTT.